The clone carrying this TCR beta chain occurred once. Antigen unknown. Sequencing used immunoSEQ multiplex PCR; TCRdb keeps in-frame clones, though not all of them. The sample shows under 70,000 clones, 86% of them seen only once. Germline values: CDR1 SGHTA, CDR2 FQGTGA. The CDR3 consists of 12 residues. V was trimmed by 5 bases and J by 8 bases, leaving 13 bases between them. This record comes from a study of OX40 agonist ivuxolimab in advanced cancers. For the study at large: A mean age of approximately 64 years, range about 23 to 80, was recorded, and about 83% were male. Previous treatment with anti-PD-1, anti-PD-L1 or anti-CTLA-4 therapy was allowed; 40% had received some.

Study observations and caveats: On average, CD8+ T cells showed a greater number of expanded clones than CD4+.

Exclusion of a patient followed from autoimmune disease history or systemic immunosuppression. The chain joins TRBV7-3 to TRBJ2-7; maybe TRBD1 (6 bases). The material sequenced was CD4+ or CD8+ T cells sorted from blood, taken in a trial of the OX40 agonist ivuxolimab. The origin of this receptor is an adult with an advanced solid tumor such as melanoma, head and neck, liver or kidney cancer. The CDR3 nucleotides read TGTGCCAGCAGCCCCAACGGACAGAAGCAGTACTTC. Translating gives CASSPNGQKQYF.